This entry concerns a single TCR beta chain. Germline lookup yields CDR1 SGHTS and CDR2 YDEGEE. The CDR3 contains 17 residues. V dropped 0 bases and J dropped 0 bases, with 14 bases sitting between them. The source of the sample is a study of blood T cell repertoires in COVID-19. Study-level information: COVID-19 samples collected from the United States, Italy and Spain covered acute and convalescent phases.

Clones were read by immunoSEQ multiplex PCR, and TCRdb kept only the in-frame ones, dropping some. The sample holds roughly 57,000 clones, about 90% seen once. Sequenced input: peripheral blood. The V and J genes are TRBV5-8 and TRBJ2-3, with TRBD1 as a possible D gene (5 bases). The TCR was taken from a man aged 60 to 69 with active or convalescent COVID-19. The DNA for the CDR3 is TGTGCCAGCAGCTTGGGAAAGTCAGGGCTTAGCACAGATACGCAGTATTTT. Protein product: CASSLGKSGLSTDTQYF. The full variable domain, its missing parts supplied by reference TRBV5-8 and TRBJ2-3, is EAGVTQSPTHLIKTRGQQATLRCSPISGHTSVYWYQQALGLGLQFLLWYDEGEERNRGNFPPRFSGRQFPNYSSELNVNALELEDSALYLCASSLGKSGLSTDTQYFGPGTRLTVL.